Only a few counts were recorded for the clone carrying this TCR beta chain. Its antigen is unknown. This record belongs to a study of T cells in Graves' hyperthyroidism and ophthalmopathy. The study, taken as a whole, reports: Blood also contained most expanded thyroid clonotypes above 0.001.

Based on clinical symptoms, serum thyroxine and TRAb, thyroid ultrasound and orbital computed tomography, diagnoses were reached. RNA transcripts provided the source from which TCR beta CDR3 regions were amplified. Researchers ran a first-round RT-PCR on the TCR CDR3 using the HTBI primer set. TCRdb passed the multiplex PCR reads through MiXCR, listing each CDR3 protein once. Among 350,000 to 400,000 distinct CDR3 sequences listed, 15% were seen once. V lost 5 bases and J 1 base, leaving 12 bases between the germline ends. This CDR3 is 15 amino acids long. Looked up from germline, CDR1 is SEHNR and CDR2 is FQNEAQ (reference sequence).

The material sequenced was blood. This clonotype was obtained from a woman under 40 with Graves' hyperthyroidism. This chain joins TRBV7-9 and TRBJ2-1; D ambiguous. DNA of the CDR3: TGTGCCAGCAGCCCCGCCCTAGTATCCTACAATGAGCAGTTCTTC. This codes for CASSPALVSYNEQFF.